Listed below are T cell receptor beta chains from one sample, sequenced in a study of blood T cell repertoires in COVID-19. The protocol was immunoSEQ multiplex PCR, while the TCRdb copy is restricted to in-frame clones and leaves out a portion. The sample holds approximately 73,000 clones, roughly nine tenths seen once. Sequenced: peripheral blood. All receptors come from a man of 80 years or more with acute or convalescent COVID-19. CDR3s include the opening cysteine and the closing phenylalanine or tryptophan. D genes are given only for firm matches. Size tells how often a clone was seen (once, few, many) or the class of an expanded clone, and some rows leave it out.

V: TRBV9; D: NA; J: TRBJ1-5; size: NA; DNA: TGTGCCAGCAGCGTCGGGGACACCAATCAGCCCCAGCATTTT; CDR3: CASSVGDTNQPQHF
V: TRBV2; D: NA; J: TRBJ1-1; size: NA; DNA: TGTGCCAGCAGCTTTGCCCCAACAGGCTACACTGAAGCTTTCTTT; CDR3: CASSFAPTGYTEAFF
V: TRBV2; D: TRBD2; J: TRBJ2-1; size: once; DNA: TGTGCCAGCAGCACGGGACTAGCGGGGGGGGATGAGCAGTTCTTC; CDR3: CASSTGLAGGDEQFF
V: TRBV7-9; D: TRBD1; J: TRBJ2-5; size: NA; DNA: TGTGCCAGCAAATCGTATGGGACAGCCCAAGAGACCCAGTACTTC; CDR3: CASKSYGTAQETQYF
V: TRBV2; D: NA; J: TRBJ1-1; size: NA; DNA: TGTGCCAGCAGCTTGGGCTTGGGGAACACTGAAGCTTTCTTT; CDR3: CASSLGLGNTEAFF
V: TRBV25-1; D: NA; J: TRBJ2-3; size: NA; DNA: TGTGCCAGCAGTGATCCTCGACTCACAGATACGCAGTATTTT; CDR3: CASSDPRLTDTQYF
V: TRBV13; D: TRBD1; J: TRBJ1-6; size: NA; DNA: TGTGCCAGCAGCGCCTTGATGCAGGGGGCCAGTTCACCCCTCCACTTT; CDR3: CASSALMQGASSPLHF
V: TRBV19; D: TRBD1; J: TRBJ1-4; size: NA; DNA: TGTGCCAGTAGTCAGGGGGTGGGCGAAAAACTGTTTTTT; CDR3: CASSQGVGEKLFF
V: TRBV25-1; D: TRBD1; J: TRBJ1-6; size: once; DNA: TGTGCCAGCAGTGAATTCGACAGGGCAGTATTAAATTCACCCCTCCACTTT; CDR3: CASSEFDRAVLNSPLHF
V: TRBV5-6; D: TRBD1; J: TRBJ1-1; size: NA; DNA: TGTGCCAGCAGCTGGGACAGGCGAGGTACTGAAGCTTTCTTT; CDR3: CASSWDRRGTEAFF
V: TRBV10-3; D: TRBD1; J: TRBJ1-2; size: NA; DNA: TGTGCCATCAGCCTAGGACAGGGGGACTATGGCTACACCTTC; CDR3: CAISLGQGDYGYTF
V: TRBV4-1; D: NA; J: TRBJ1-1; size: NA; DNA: TGCGCCAGCAGCCAAGGTCGGACAGTCCTATCCCAAGCTTTCTTT; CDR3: CASSQGRTVLSQAFF
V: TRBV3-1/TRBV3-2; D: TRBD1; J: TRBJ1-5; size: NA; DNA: TGTGCCAGCAGCCAAGGGAGAGGGGGCGCCCAGCCCCAGCATTTT; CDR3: CASSQGRGGAQPQHF
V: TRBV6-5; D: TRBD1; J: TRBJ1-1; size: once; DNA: TGTGCCAGCAGTTCCATCTTCAGGGGGGCGAACACTGAAGCTTTCTTT; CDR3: CASSSIFRGANTEAFF
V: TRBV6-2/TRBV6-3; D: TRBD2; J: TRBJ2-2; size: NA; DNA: TGTGCCAGCAGTTACTCAAGCGGGAGTGCCGGGGAGCTGTTTTTT; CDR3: CASSYSSGSAGELFF
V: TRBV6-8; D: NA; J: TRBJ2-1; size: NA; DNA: TGTGCCAGCAAAGGGGCCGAGAATGGCAATGAGCAGTTCTTC; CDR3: CASKGAENGNEQFF
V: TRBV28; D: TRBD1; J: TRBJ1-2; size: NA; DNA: TGTGCCAGCAGTCGACAGGGGGCAGGGTATGGCTACACCTTC; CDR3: CASSRQGAGYGYTF
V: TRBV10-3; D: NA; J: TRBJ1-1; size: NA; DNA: TGTGCCATCAGTGAGTCCGGAGGGGTGAACACTGAAGCTTTCTTT; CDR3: CAISESGGVNTEAFF
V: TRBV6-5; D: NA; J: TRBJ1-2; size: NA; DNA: TGTGCCAGCAGAACCGCGGGGGGGGGCGGCTATGGCTACACCTTC; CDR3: CASRTAGGGGYGYTF
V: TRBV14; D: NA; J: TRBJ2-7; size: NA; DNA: TGTGCCAGCAGCTTCGACTCCACTACCTACGAGCAGTACTTC; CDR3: CASSFDSTTYEQYF
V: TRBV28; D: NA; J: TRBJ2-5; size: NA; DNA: TGTGCCAGCAATACCAGGGTACCGAATGGAGAGACCCAGTACTTC; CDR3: CASNTRVPNGETQYF
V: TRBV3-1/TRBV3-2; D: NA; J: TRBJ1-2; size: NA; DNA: TGTGCCAGCAGCCGGCGGGACGGCTACACCTTC; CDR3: CASSRRDGYTF